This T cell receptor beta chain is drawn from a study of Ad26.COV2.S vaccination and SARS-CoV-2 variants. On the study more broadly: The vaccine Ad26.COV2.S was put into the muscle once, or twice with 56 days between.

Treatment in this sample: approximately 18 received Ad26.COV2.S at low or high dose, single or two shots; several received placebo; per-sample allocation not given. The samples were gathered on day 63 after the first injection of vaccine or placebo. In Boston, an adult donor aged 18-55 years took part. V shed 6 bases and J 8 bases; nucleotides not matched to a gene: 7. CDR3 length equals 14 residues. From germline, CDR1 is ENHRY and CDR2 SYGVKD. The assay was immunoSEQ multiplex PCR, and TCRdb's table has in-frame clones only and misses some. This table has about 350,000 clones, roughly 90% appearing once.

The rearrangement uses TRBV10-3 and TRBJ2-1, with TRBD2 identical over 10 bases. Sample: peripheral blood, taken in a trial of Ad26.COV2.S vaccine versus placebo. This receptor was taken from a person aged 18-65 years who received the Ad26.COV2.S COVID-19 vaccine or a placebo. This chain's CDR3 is CAISIAGGLDEQFF. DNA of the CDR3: TGTGCCATCAGCATAGCGGGGGGCTTGGATGAGCAGTTCTTC.